This T cell receptor beta chain was profiled in a study of blood T cells in healthy people across ages. The study, taken as a whole, reports: Changes seen in expanded clonotypes were possibly confounded by donor CMV status left unknown.

Germline V lookup: CDR1 SQVTM, CDR2 ANQGSEA. The CDR3 sequence is 14 residues long. The V gene lost 7 bases and the J gene lost 8 bases, with 21 bases spanning the gap. Together with a sample-barcoded 5' primer, a J-beta primer mix was included in a second PCR lasting about 6 to 11 cycles. Each CDR3 protein is one row after TCRdb ran MiXCR on the 5' RACE reads. The table includes roughly 800,000 distinct CDR3 sequences, 58% detected once. Regarding this clonotype: The antigen is unknown.

This sequence joins TRBV29-1 and TRBJ2-1, with D tentatively TRBD2 (6 bases). The sequenced sample was blood. This receptor was identified in a man younger than 45 in good health. CDR3 loop: CSGNGCGTQDEQFF. CDR3 nucleotides: TGCAGCGGGAACGGATGCGGGACGCAAGATGAGCAGTTCTTC.